This TCR beta chain was identified during a study of T-cell reconstitution after alpha-beta-depleted transplantation in children. Unique molecular identifiers were incorporated into the prepared TCRbeta library. TCRdb called the PCR reads again in MiXCR, with one record for every CDR3 protein. The sample consists of around 200,000 distinct CDR3 sequences, about a tenth of them appearing once. The ends were cut back, 6 bases at V and 5 bases at J, with 16 bases in the middle. CDR1 and CDR2 (germline): DFQATT, SNEGSKA (reference sequence). CDR3 length: 14 residues. General study findings and limits: Where alpha-beta T cells came from about two months after transplant was reportedly several hundred expanded graft clones. The study traced high day-60 TCRbeta diversity in some patients to surviving recipient T cells and thymic progenitors. Newly made T cells mostly supplied T-cell counts and diversity one year after transplant.

This clonotype was detected many times. As yet, its antigen is unknown. The clonotype was recovered from a child younger than two with acute myeloid leukemia, due to receive a stem cell transplant. The V and J genes are TRBV20-1 and TRBJ1-4; D is unresolved. The sequenced sample was PBMCs, obtained before TCRalphabeta/CD19-depleted stem cell transplant. CDR3 nucleotide sequence: TGCAGTGCCCGTTTGGACGGATCGAATGAAAAACTGTTTTTT. Translation gives CSARLDGSNEKLFF.